These 23 T cell receptor beta chains came from one sample sequenced in a study of identical twins. TCRdb re-derived calls from the 5' RACE reads in MiXCR, one entry per CDR3 protein. The repertoire holds fewer than 900,000 distinct CDR3 sequences, with 20% to 25% as singletons. These data were also filed under a second study, of T cells expressing NK-cell markers.

Sequencing was performed on PBMCs. The receptors come from a young woman in good health.

This clonotype was seen only once. This chain joins TRBV6-1 and TRBJ2-7, with D perhaps TRBD1 (5 bases). The germline V gene has CDR1 MNHNS and CDR2 SASEGT. Between the trimmed V and J ends, which lost 10 bases and 3 bases, there was a span of 19 bases. CDR3 length: 14 residues. The CDR3 reads CATSLGQGNYEQYF. CDR3 in DNA: TGTGCCACCTCCCTAGGGCAGGGAAACTACGAGCAGTACTTC.

The chain has TRBV3-1 and TRBJ2-2; D is uncertain. Trimming left V 2 bases short and J 1 base short, with 8 bases between. The germline CDR1 and CDR2 sequences are LGHDT and YNNKEL (reference sequence). This CDR3 is built from 15 residues. The CDR3, as DNA: TGTGCCAGCAGCCAATTCTCAGGGAACACCGGGGAGCTGTTTTTT. As protein: CASSQFSGNTGELFF.

This clonotype was seen at least ten times. The V call is TRBV12-3 or TRBV12-4, the J call TRBJ2-1; TRBD2 matches 13 bases. With 2 bases clipped from V and 8 bases from J, the junction kept 9 bases outside the gene matches. The CDR3 is 17 residues long. CDR3 residues: CASSLTPGLAGSDEQFF. Here the CDR3 DNA reads TGTGCCAGCAGTTTAACGCCGGGACTAGCGGGGTCCGATGAGCAGTTCTTC.

There are many counts of this clonotype. The chain links TRBV4-3 to TRBJ2-7; 7 positions agree with TRBD1. Trimming removed 0 bases from V and 3 bases from J; junction bases left unmatched: 2. The germline V gene has CDR1 LGHNA and CDR2 YSLEER. This CDR3 spans 14 amino acids. CDR3 sequence: CASSQDTGVYEQYF. CDR3 coding DNA: TGCGCCAGCAGCCAAGACACAGGGGTCTACGAGCAGTACTTC.

The chain couples TRBV5-1 to TRBJ2-3; unclear D gene. The CDR3 has 13 amino acids. Germline CDR1 is SGHRS and CDR2 is YFSETQ. Deletions cut 0 bases from V and 6 bases from J, with 8 bases between. CDR3 DNA sequence: TGCGCCAGCAGCTTGGCCGAGGTTGATACGCAGTATTTT. As protein: CASSLAEVDTQYF.

CDR3: CASSLTTVWRNEQFF. The CDR3 bases are TGCGCCAGCAGCCTGACAACCGTGTGGCGCAATGAGCAGTTCTTC. This chain links TRBV4-3 with TRBJ2-1, with D hard to call. Germline assignment: CDR1 LGHNA and CDR2 YSLEER. V lost 4 bases and J 6 bases, leaving 16 bases between the germline ends. The CDR3 is 15 residues long.

This clonotype was picked up many times. The chain has TRBV6-6 and TRBJ1-1, with D hard to call. The germline CDR1 and CDR2 sequences are MNHNY and SVGAGI (reference sequence). This CDR3 is 11 amino acids long. The V end was cut by 8 bases, the J end by 3 bases, with 7 bases between. The CDR3 sequence: CASGWDTEAFF. The CDR3 nucleotides are TGTGCCAGCGGCTGGGACACTGAAGCTTTCTTT.

This chain joins TRBV5-6 and TRBJ2-7, with 7 bases fitting TRBD1. Per the germline V gene, CDR1 is SGHDT and CDR2 is YYEEEE. J lost 2 bases, V lost 3 bases, and 5 bases had no gene match. The CDR3 is 14 amino acids. In nucleotides, the CDR3 is TGTGCCAGCAGCTGGGGACAGATAGCCTACGAGCAGTACTTC. Its protein is CASSWGQIAYEQYF.

V is TRBV29-1 and J is TRBJ1-1; 7 positions agree with TRBD1. CDR1 is SQVTM, CDR2 ANQGSEA, per germline. The V segment lost 2 bases and the J segment 4 bases; nucleotides outside the gene matches: 1. The CDR3 covers 12 residues. The CDR3 here is CSVERGPTEAFF. In DNA form, the CDR3 reads TGCAGCGTTGAAAGGGGGCCCACTGAAGCTTTCTTT.

This clonotype was detected only a few times. The V and J genes are TRBV20-1 and TRBJ2-6; D perhaps matches TRBD2 (6 bases). In germline, CDR1 is DFQATT, CDR2 SNEGSKA (reference sequence). Trimming cost V 1 base and J 3 bases, with 16 bases left between them. This CDR3 has 17 amino acids. As DNA, the CDR3 is TGCAGTGCTAGAGGCCCCGGCGGGAAAGGTGGGGCCAACGTCCTGACTTTC. Its protein product is CSARGPGGKGGANVLTF.

This clonotype was counted only a few times. The chain is built from TRBV20-1 and TRBJ2-3, with D maybe TRBD2 (6 bases). Trimming removed 4 bases at V and 3 bases at J, with 11 bases between. Germline-derived CDR1 and CDR2 are DFQATT and SNEGSKA (reference sequence). The CDR3 runs 13 residues. Written as DNA, the CDR3 is TGCAGTGCTAACGGCGGGGAGACAGATACGCAGTATTTT. Translated: CSANGGETDTQYF.

This clonotype was seen repeatedly, ten times or more. The chain employs TRBV12-3 or TRBV12-4 and TRBJ2-2; TRBD1 might be the D (6 bases). CDR3 length equals 13 residues. V lost 6 bases and J lost 7, with 12 bases in between. The CDR3 protein is CASRKQGIGELFF. Here the CDR3 DNA reads TGTGCCAGCAGGAAACAGGGAATCGGGGAGCTGTTTTTT.

This sequence joins TRBV6-1 and TRBJ2-2; D may be TRBD2 (6 bases). V lost 8 bases and J lost 0, with 10 bases in between. The CDR3 extends over 14 amino acids. In germline, CDR1 is MNHNS, CDR2 SASEGT. As DNA, the CDR3 is TGTGCCAGCCTCGGGACTCCGAACACCGGGGAGCTGTTTTTT. Amino acid sequence: CASLGTPNTGELFF.

The chain employs TRBV12-3 or TRBV12-4 and TRBJ2-5, with D maybe TRBD2 (6 bases). Trimming removed 5 bases from V and 5 bases from J, with 15 bases in between. This CDR3 region has 14 residues. CDR3 residues: CASSPGVSGETQYF. The CDR3 nucleotides read TGTGCCAGCAGTCCGGGAGTCTCAGGGGAGACCCAGTACTTC.

This clonotype came up many times. The rearrangement joins TRBV12-3 or TRBV12-4 to TRBJ1-2; 8 positions match TRBD1. This CDR3 is built from 13 residues. The V gene end was trimmed by 4 bases and the J gene end by 9 bases; junction bases not matched to a gene: 7. The CDR3 DNA reads as TGTGCCAGCAGTTCGGACAGGGAAATGAGCTACACCTTC. Protein sequence: CASSSDREMSYTF.

V gene TRBV27 combines with J gene TRBJ2-2; 7 bases line up with TRBD1. Unmatched junction bases numbered 4, after V lost 5 bases and J lost 4 bases. Germline V gene sequence: CDR1 MNHEY, CDR2 SMNVEV (reference sequence). This CDR3 spans 14 amino acids. In DNA form, the CDR3 reads TGTGCCAGCAGTGACAGGGAAACCACCGGGGAGCTGTTTTTT. Its protein product is CASSDRETTGELFF.

The V and J genes are TRBV7-2 and TRBJ2-2; 8 positions match TRBD2. The ends lost 0 bases at V and 5 bases at J; junction bases unmatched: 5. The CDR3 has 16 amino acids. The germline gives CDR1 SGHTA, CDR2 FQGNSA. CDR3 region: CASSLARGVRTGELFF. CDR3 DNA sequence: TGTGCCAGCAGCTTAGCGCGGGGGGTTCGTACCGGGGAGCTGTTTTTT.

The chain carries TRBV20-1 and TRBJ2-5; 8 bases line up with TRBD1. The CDR3 loop spans 13 amino acids. Germline CDR1 is DFQATT and CDR2 is SNEGSKA (reference sequence). J was trimmed by 4 bases and V by 2 bases; bases with no gene match: 3. The CDR3 sequence: CSARLQGGETQYF. The CDR3 DNA sequence: TGCAGTGCTAGACTACAGGGGGGAGAGACCCAGTACTTC.

In this sample, this clonotype turned up a few times. The chain combines TRBV20-1 with TRBJ2-7; tentatively, D is TRBD1 or TRBD2 (5 bases each). The V gene's germline CDR1 is DFQATT and CDR2 SNEGSKA (reference sequence). The CDR3 loop spans 13 amino acids. CDR3: CSSSRGRESEQYF. For the CDR3, the DNA is TGCAGCTCCTCCCGGGGCAGGGAGTCCGAGCAGTACTTC.

This clonotype was seen ten or more times. The chain is built from TRBV20-1 and TRBJ2-5, with D possibly being TRBD1 (5 bases). V lost 7 bases, J lost 3 bases, and 15 bases lay in between. Germline CDR1 DFQATT, CDR2 SNEGSKA (reference sequence). CDR3 length equals 13 residues. CDR3 sequence reads: CSGHAGFEETQYF. The CDR3 DNA is TGCAGTGGTCATGCAGGGTTTGAAGAGACCCAGTACTTC.

The V and J genes are TRBV6-2 or TRBV6-3 and TRBJ2-1; 7 bases map to TRBD2. Germline lookup yields CDR1 MNHEY and CDR2 SVGEGT. CDR3 length: 16 residues. The J segment lost 3 bases and the V segment lost 2 bases, leaving 7 bases of the junction unmatched. CDR3 sequence (DNA): TGTGCCAGCAGTTACGGTGGCGGGGGAGACTACAATGAGCAGTTCTTC. It translates to CASSYGGGGDYNEQFF.

The chain is built from TRBV4-3 and TRBJ2-3, with D perhaps TRBD2 (5 bases). In germline, CDR1 is LGHNA, CDR2 YSLEER. Trimming removed 3 bases at V and 0 bases at J, with 10 bases between. This CDR3 spans 15 amino acids. DNA for the CDR3: TGCGCCAGCAGCCATGGGGAGCTCAGCACAGATACGCAGTATTTT. It yields the protein CASSHGELSTDTQYF.

This clonotype showed up just a few times. V gene TRBV27 combines with J gene TRBJ2-1; TRBD2 matches 12 bases. V lost 10 bases to trimming and J lost 6 bases; unmatched junction nucleotides: 4. This CDR3 comprises 13 residues. Germline V lookup: CDR1 MNHEY, CDR2 SMNVEV (reference sequence). CDR3 sequence (DNA): TGTGCCACCCAACTAGCGGGGGGCAATGAGCAGTTCTTC. This codes for CATQLAGGNEQFF.